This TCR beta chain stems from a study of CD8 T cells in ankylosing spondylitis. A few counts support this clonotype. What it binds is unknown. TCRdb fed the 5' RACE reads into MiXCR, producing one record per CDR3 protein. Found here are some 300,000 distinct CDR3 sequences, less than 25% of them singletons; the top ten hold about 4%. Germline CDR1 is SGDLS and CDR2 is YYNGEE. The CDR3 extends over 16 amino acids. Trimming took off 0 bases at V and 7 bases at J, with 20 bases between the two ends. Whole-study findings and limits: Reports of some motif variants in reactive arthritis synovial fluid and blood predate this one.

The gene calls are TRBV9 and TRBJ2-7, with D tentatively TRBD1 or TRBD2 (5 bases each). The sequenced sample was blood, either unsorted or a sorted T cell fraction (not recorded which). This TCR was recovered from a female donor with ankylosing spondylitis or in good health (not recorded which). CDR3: CASSVVADGTKREQYF. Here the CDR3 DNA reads TGTGCCAGCAGCGTAGTGGCAGACGGGACCAAGAGGGAGCAGTACTTC.